This T cell receptor beta chain was sequenced for a study of blood T cell repertoires in COVID-19 (dated by TCRdb to about 2020). Regarding the research as a whole: The collaborator samples originated in the United States, Italy and Spain and spanned the acute and convalescent phases of COVID-19. Where available, HLA class I and class II types were taken from metadata supplied by the sample provider and were not determined by assay-based typing. Sample metadata almost always included a de-identified subject ID, COVID-19 status, age in years and sex. The material from the prospective study consisted of cDNA or gDNA derived from T cells, B-cell-depleted T cells, or PBMCs. Deeply sampled blood TCRbeta repertoires from subjects exposed to, actively infected with, or recovered from COVID-19 were included in the dataset. Samples came from the ongoing ImmuneRACE study (first 160 participants) plus 1,254 subjects from 6 global collaborators. The repertoires were made available in a free public database intended to serve as a resource for research on the immune response to SARS-CoV-2.

About this clone itself: Its cognate antigen has yet to be identified. No base quality information exists; no much larger clone differs at one position.

TCRbeta CDR3 regions were amplified from genomic DNA by means of the immunoSEQ Assay, a bias-controlled multiplex PCR. In the paper's pipeline: Within the assay, amplification of reference gene primers was used to estimate how many nucleated cells each sample contained. To quantify the absolute abundance of each unique TCRbeta CDR3 rearrangement, sequence reads were collapsed and filtered. For each sample, productive Simpson clonality was calculated by taking the square root of Simpson's diversity index across productive rearrangements. The table comes from immuneACCESS by way of TCRdb, which keeps in-frame sequences with V and J called. Part of the clones is missing from these tables; in studies checked, under half for an unresolved V gene and the rest for unknown reasons. V and J calls and clone size are copied from that table; D and trimming were computed from the DNA. Present in this sample are hundreds of thousands of clones, about 89% of which were seen just once. The ten top clones hold more than 1% of the sample.

Study-level results and caveats: How much clinical and demographic metadata was included differed by source and by participant, and the metadata was provided uncurated.

The CDR3 holds 14 amino acids from the cysteine to the phenylalanine. Just CDR3 DNA is preserved here, 42 bases in frame from base 1. The germline V gene specifies SGHRS as CDR1 and YFSETQ as CDR2. The V and J ends are trimmed by 1 base and 4 bases, leaving 10 bases between them. Collaborating institutions collected whole blood in K2EDTA tubes following their own protocols. For TCRbeta analysis, collaborators shipped samples as frozen whole blood, isolated PBMCs, or DNA extracted from either of those sample types. The sample taken for sequencing was peripheral blood. The V gene is TRBV5-1 and the J gene is TRBJ2-3; the D gene is perhaps TRBD1, on 6 matching bases. The clonotype originates from a man aged 40-49 years with acute or convalescent COVID-19. The sequenced DNA is TGCGCCAGCAGCTTGAACAGGGCGTCAGATACGCAGTATTTT. Its product reads: CASSLNRASDTQYF.